A single T cell receptor (beta chain) is shown here with its context. This sample is part of a study of OX40 agonist ivuxolimab in advanced cancers. TCRdb's table, derived via immunoSEQ multiplex PCR, lists solely in-frame clones and lacks some. In the table there are just under 75,000 clones, roughly 90% of which are singletons. V was pared by 0 bases and J by 4 bases, with 13 bases between. Germline assignment: CDR1 LGHNA and CDR2 YNFKEQ. This CDR3 is built from 17 residues. This clonotype was obtained from an adult with an advanced solid tumor such as melanoma, head and neck, liver or kidney cancer. The chain recombines TRBV4-2 with TRBJ2-6; D unclear. The starting material was CD4+ or CD8+ T cells sorted from blood, obtained in a trial of the OX40 agonist ivuxolimab. The CDR3 coding sequence is TGTGCCAGCAGCCAAGAAGCCAGAGACACCGGGGCCAACGTCCTGACTTTC. This sequence encodes CASSQEARDTGANVLTF.